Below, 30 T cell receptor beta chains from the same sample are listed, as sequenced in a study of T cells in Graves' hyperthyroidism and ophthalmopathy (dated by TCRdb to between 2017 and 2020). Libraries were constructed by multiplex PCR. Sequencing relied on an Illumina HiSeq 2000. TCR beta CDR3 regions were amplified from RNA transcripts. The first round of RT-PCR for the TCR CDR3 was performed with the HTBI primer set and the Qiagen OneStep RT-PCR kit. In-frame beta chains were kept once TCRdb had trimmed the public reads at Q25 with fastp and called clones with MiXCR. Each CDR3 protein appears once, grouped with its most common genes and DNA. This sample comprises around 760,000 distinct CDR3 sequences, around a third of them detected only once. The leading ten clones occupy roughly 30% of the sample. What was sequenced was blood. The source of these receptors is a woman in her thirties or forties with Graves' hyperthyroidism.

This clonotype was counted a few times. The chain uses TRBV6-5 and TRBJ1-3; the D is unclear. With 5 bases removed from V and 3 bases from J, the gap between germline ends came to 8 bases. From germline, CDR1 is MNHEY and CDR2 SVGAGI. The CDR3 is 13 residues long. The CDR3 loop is CASSPFNGNTIYF. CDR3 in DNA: TGTGCCAGCAGTCCCTTTAATGGAAACACCATATATTTT.

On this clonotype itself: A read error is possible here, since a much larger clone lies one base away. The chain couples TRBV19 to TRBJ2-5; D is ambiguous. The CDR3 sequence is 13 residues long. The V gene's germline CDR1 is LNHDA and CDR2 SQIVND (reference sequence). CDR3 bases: TGTGCCAGTGGTATTATGGATCAAGAGACCCAGTACTTC. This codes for CASGIMDQETQYF.

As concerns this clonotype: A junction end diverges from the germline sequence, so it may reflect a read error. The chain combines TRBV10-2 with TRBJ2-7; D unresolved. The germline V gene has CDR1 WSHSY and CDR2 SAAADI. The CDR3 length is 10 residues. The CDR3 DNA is TGCGCCAGCAGAAACTACGAGCAGCACTTC. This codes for CASRNYEQHF.

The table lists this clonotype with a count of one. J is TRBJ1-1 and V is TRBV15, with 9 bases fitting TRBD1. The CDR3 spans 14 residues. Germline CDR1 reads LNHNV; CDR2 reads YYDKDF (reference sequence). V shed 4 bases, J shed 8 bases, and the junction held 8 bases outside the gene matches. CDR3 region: CATSTNRGHAEAFF. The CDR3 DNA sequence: TGTGCCACCAGCACCAACAGGGGGCATGCGGAAGCTTTCTTT.

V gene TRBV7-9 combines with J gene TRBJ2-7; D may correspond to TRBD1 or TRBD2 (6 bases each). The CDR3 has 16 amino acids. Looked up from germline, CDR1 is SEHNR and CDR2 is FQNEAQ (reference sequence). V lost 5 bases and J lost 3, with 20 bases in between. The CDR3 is CASSPWGDKYLYEQYF. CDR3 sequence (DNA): TGTGCCAGCAGCCCTTGGGGGGACAAATATCTCTACGAGCAGTACTTC.

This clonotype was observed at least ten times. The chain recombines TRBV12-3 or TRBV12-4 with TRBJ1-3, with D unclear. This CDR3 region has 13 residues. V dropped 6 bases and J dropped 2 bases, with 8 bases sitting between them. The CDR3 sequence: CASRTEAGNTIYF. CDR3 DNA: TGTGCCAGCAGGACGGAAGCTGGAAACACCATATATTTT.

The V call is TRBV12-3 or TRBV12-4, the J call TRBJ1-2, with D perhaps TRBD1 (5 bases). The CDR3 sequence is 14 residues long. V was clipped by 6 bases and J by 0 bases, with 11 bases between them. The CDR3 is CASRNDSSNYGYTF. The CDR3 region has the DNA TGTGCCAGCAGGAATGACAGCTCTAACTATGGCTACACCTTC.

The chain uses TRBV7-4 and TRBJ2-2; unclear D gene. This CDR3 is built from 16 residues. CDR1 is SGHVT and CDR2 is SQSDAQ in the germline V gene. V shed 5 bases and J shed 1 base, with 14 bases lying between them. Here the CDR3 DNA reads TGTGCCAGCAGCCCTTTCAGAACCCTGAACACCGGGGAGCTGTTTTTT. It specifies CASSPFRTLNTGELFF. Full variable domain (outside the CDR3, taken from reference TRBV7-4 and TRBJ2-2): GAGVSQSPRYKVAKRGRDVALRCDSISGHVTLYWYRQTLGQGSEVLTYSQSDAQRDKSGRPSGRFSAERPERSVSTLKIQRTEQGDSAVYLCASSPFRTLNTGELFFGEGSRLTVL.

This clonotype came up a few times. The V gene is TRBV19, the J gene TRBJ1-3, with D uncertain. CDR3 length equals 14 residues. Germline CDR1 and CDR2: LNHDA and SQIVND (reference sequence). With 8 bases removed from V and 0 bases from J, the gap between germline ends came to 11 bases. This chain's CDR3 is CASVEGNSGNTIYF. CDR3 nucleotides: TGTGCCAGTGTTGAGGGAAACTCTGGAAACACCATATATTTT.

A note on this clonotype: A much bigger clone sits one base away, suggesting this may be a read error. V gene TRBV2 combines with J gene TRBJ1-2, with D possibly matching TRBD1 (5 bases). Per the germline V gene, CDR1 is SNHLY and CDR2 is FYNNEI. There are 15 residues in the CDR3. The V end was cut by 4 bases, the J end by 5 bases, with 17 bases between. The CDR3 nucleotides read TGTGCCAGCAGTGCACCGGGACGGGTTTTTTATGGCTACACCTTC. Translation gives CASSAPGRVFYGYTF. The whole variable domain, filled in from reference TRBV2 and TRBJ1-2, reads EPEVTQTPSHQVTQMGQEVILRCVPISNHLYFYWYRQILGQKVEFLVSFYNNEISEKSEIFDDQFSVERPDGSNFTLKIRSTKLEDSAMYFCASSAPGRVFYGYTFGSGTRLTVV.

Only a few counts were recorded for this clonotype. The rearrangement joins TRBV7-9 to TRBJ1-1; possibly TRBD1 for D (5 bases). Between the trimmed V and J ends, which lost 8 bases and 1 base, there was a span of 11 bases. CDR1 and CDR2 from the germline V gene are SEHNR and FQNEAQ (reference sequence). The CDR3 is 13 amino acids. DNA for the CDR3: TGTGCCAGCGGGGGGTTGCGGAACACTGAAGCTTTCTTT. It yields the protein CASGGLRNTEAFF.

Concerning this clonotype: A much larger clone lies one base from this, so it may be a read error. This chain's CDR3 is CASRGTCYGYTF. The CDR3 nucleotides read TGTGCCAGCAGAGGGACATGCTATGGCTACACCTTC. This sequence joins TRBV6-6 and TRBJ1-2; TRBD1 is a possible D gene (6 bases). Germline CDR1 MNHNY, CDR2 SVGAGI (reference sequence). The CDR3 covers 12 residues. V gave up 6 bases and J gave up 4 bases, with 9 bases separating them.

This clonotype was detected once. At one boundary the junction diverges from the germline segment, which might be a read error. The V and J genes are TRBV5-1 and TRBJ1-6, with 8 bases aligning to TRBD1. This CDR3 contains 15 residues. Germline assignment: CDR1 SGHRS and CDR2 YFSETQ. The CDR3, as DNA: TGCGCCAGCAGCCCCGAGACAGGGGATTATTCGCCCCTCCACTTT. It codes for CASSPETGDYSPLHF.

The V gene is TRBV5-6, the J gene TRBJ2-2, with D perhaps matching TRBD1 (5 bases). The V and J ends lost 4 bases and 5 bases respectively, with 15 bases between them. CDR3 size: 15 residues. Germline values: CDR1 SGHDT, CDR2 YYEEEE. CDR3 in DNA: TGTGCCAGCAGCCTGGTGGAAGCAGGGACCGGGGAGCTGTTTTTT. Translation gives CASSLVEAGTGELFF.

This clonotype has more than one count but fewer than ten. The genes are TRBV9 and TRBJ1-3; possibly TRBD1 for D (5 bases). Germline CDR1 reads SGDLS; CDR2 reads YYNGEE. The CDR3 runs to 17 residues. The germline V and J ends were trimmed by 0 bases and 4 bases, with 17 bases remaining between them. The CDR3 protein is CASSVDRQGVGGNTIYF. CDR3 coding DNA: TGTGCCAGCAGCGTAGATCGGCAGGGCGTCGGGGGAAACACCATATATTTT.

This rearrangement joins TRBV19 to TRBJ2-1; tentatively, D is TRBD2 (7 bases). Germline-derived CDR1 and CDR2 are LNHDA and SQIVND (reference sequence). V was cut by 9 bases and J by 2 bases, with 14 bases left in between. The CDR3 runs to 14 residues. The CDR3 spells CASFGGPAYNEQFF. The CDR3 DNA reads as TGTGCCAGCTTCGGGGGGCCCGCCTACAATGAGCAGTTCTTC.

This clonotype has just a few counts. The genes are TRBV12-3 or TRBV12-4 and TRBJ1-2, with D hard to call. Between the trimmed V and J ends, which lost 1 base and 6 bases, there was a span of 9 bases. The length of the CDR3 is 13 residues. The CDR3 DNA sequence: TGTGCCAGCAGTTTAGTTCCGGGTAATGGCTACACCTTC. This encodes CASSLVPGNGYTF.

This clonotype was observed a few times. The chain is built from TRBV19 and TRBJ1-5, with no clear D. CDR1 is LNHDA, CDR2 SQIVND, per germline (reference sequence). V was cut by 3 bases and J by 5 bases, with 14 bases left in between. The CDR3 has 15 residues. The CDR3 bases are TGTGCCAGTAGTATGTTCGTAGGCCCGGATCAGCCCCAGCATTTT. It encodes CASSMFVGPDQPQHF.

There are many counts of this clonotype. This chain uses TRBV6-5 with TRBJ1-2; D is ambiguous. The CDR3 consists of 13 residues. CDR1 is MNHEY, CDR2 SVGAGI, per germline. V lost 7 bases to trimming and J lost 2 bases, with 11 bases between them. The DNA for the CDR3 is TGTGCCAGCAAAAAGGAGGAGAACTATGGCTACACCTTC. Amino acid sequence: CASKKEENYGYTF.

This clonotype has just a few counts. The CDR3 DNA sequence: TGCGCCAGCAGCGCGGGACTAGCCGGGGAGCTGTTTTTT. The encoded protein is CASSAGLAGELFF. V is TRBV5-1 and J is TRBJ2-2, with 8 bases matching TRBD2. The CDR3 runs 13 residues. V gave up 4 bases and J gave up 6 bases; unmatched junction bases: 2. Germline CDR1 is SGHRS and CDR2 is YFSETQ.

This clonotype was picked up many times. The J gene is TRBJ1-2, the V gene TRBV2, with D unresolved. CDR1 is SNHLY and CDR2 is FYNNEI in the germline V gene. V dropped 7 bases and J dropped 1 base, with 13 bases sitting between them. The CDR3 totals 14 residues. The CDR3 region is CASINGEGNYGYTF. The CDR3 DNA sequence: TGTGCCAGCATCAACGGGGAGGGTAACTATGGCTACACCTTC.

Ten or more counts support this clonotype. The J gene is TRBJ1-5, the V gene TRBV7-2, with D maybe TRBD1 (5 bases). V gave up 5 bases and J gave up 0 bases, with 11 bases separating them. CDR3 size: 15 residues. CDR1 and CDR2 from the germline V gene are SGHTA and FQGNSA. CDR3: CASSAYRSSNQPQHF. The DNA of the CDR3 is TGTGCCAGCAGCGCGTACAGGAGTAGCAATCAGCCCCAGCATTTT.

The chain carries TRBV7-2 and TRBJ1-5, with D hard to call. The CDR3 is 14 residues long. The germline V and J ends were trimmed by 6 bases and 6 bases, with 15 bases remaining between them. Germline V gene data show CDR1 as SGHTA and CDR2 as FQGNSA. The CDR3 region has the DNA TGTGCCAGCAGTCCCTTTTCTGTGGGTCAGCCCCAGCATTTT. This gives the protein CASSPFSVGQPQHF.

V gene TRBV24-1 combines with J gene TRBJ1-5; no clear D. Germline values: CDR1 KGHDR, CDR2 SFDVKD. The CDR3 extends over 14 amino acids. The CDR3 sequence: CARAIGAQNQPQHF. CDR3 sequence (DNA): TGTGCTAGAGCGATCGGAGCCCAAAATCAGCCCCAGCATTTT.

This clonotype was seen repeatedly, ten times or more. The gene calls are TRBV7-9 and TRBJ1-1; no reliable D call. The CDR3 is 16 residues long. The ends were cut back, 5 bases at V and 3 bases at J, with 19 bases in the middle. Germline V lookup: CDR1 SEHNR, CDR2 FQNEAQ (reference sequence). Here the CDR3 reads CASSLRTARADTEAFF. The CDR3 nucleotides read TGTGCCAGCAGCCTACGGACCGCAAGGGCGGACACTGAAGCTTTCTTT. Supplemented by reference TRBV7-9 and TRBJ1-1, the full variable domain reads DTGVSQNPRHKITKRGQNVTFRCDPISEHNRLYWYRQTLGQGPEFLTYFQNEAQLEKSRLLSDRFSAERPKGSFSTLEIQRTEQGDSAMYLCASSLRTARADTEAFFGQGTRLTVV.

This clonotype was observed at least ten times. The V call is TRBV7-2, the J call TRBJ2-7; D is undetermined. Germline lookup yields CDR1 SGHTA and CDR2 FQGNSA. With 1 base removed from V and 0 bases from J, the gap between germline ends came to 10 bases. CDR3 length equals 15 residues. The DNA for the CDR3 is TGTGCCAGCAGCTTAGTTTGGGGATCCTCCTACGAGCAGTACTTC. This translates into CASSLVWGSSYEQYF.

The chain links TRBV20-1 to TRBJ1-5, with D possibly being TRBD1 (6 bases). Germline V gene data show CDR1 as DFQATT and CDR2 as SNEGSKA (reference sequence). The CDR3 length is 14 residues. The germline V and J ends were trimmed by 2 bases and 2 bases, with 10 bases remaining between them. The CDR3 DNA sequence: TGCAGTGCTAGACCTCCAGGGGGCAATCAGCCCCAGCATTTT. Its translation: CSARPPGGNQPQHF.

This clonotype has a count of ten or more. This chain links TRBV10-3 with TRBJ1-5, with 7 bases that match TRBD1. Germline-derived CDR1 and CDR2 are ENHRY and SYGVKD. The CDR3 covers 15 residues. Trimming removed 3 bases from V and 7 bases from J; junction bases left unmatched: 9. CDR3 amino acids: CAISDGSRGRQPQHF. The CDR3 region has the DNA TGTGCCATCAGTGATGGGTCGAGGGGGCGGCAGCCCCAGCATTTT.

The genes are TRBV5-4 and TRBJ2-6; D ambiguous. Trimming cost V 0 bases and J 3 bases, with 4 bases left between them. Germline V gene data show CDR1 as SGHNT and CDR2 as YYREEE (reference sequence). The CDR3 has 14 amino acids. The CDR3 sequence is CASSLGDGANVLTF. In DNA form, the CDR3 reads TGTGCCAGCAGCTTGGGTGATGGGGCCAACGTCCTGACTTTC. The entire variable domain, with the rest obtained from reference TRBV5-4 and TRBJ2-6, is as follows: ETGVTQSPTHLIKTRGQQVTLRCSSQSGHNTVSWYQQALGQGPQFIFQYYREEENGRGNFPPRFSGLQFPNYSSELNVNALELDDSALYLCASSLGDGANVLTFGAGSRLTVL.

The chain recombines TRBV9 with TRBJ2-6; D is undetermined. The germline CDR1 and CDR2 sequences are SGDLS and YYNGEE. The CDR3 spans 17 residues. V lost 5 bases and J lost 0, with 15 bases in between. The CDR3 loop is CASSPRYSNSGANVLTF. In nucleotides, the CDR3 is TGTGCCAGCAGTCCGCGGTACAGCAACTCTGGGGCCAACGTCCTGACTTTC.